A single sample gave rise to the 10 T cell receptor beta chains below, sequenced in a study. TCRdb fed the RT-PCR reads into MiXCR, producing one record per CDR3 protein. The sample contains about 680,000 distinct CDR3 sequences, more than 13% of which appear only once. The specimen was memory CD4+ T cells from blood. These receptors were collected from a female donor in good health, serving as a healthy control.

The chain carries TRBV7-2 and TRBJ2-7; TRBD2 matches 7 bases. The CDR3 is 14 amino acids. V shed 5 bases, J shed 4 bases, and the junction held 8 bases outside the gene matches. CDR1 is SGHTA and CDR2 is FQGNSA in the germline V gene. CDR3 amino acids: CASSPSRGRYEQYF. As DNA, the CDR3 is TGTGCCAGCAGCCCTTCCCGCGGGAGATACGAGCAGTACTTC.

This clonotype was seen a few times. In DNA, the CDR3 is TGTGCCAGCAGCACAAGCCTGGGGCGGGAGACCCAGTACTTC. Residues: CASSTSLGRETQYF. J is TRBJ2-5 and V is TRBV11-2; D perhaps matches TRBD1 (5 bases). CDR3 length equals 14 residues. V lost 5 bases and J 5 bases, leaving 15 bases between the germline ends. Germline CDR1 SGHAT, CDR2 FQNNGV.

This clonotype was counted ten times or more. DNA of the CDR3: TGTGCCAGCAGTGGACGTAGCGGGGTCGAAAACATTCAGTACTTC. Its protein is CASSGRSGVENIQYF. This rearrangement joins TRBV27 to TRBJ2-4; 8 positions agree with TRBD2. This CDR3 spans 15 amino acids. Germline assignment: CDR1 MNHEY and CDR2 SMNVEV (reference sequence). V lost 5 bases and J lost 5; bases outside the gene matches: 8.

This clonotype was counted between two and nine times. The chain links TRBV7-9 to TRBJ2-5; D not resolved. The CDR3 spans 12 residues. Trimming took off 2 bases at V and 14 bases at J, with 15 bases between the two ends. CDR1 and CDR2 from the germline V gene are SEHNR and FQNEAQ (reference sequence). CDR3 sequence reads: CASSLPARIRYF. The CDR3 DNA follows: TGTGCCAGCAGCTTACCCGCACGGATTCGATACTTC.

This clonotype was picked up a small number of times. The rearrangement joins TRBV7-2 to TRBJ1-1; D is unclear. Germline assignment: CDR1 SGHTA and CDR2 FQGNSA. The CDR3 runs 16 residues. Trimming left V 5 bases short and J 4 bases short, with 20 bases between. CDR3 region: CASSQHQRARGTEAFF. CDR3 DNA sequence: TGTGCCAGCAGCCAACATCAGAGGGCGCGGGGCACTGAAGCTTTCTTT.

The V gene is TRBV20-1, the J gene TRBJ1-2, with a tentative D call TRBD1 (6 bases). V was shortened by 0 bases and J by 3 bases, with 14 bases between the two germline ends. Germline V gene data show CDR1 as DFQATT and CDR2 as SNEGSKA (reference sequence). The CDR3 length is 15 residues. CDR3 loop: CSARDYSPGDYGYTF. In DNA, the CDR3 is TGCAGTGCTAGAGATTACTCGCCAGGGGACTATGGCTACACCTTC.

This clonotype was seen many times. This rearrangement joins TRBV27 to TRBJ1-2, with TRBD1 as a possible D gene (5 bases). The CDR3 is made up of 14 amino acids. V shed 5 bases and J shed 5 bases, with 15 bases lying between them. The V gene's germline CDR1 is MNHEY and CDR2 SMNVEV (reference sequence). The DNA for the CDR3 is TGTGCCAGCAGTCCACGACCCAGACAGTATGGCTACACCTTC. It translates to CASSPRPRQYGYTF.

This clonotype was recorded many times. The genes are TRBV10-3 and TRBJ1-5, with 7 nucleotides matching TRBD1. The CDR3 extends over 13 amino acids. The V gene end was trimmed by 10 bases and the J gene end by 6 bases; junction bases not matched to a gene: 9. Germline lookup yields CDR1 ENHRY and CDR2 SYGVKD. CDR3 residues: CATGMDRSQPQHF. The DNA for the CDR3 is TGTGCCACCGGAATGGACAGGAGTCAGCCCCAGCATTTT.

This clonotype has at least ten counts. The chain has TRBV5-1 and TRBJ2-7; 8 bases align to TRBD1. CDR3 length: 13 residues. Germline CDR1 is SGHRS and CDR2 is YFSETQ. Trimming removed 4 bases from V and 6 bases from J; junction bases left unmatched: 6. The CDR3 DNA reads TGCGCCAGCAGCCTTCAGACAGGGGCCGAGCAGTACTTC. It translates to CASSLQTGAEQYF.

The gene calls are TRBV5-1 and TRBJ2-7, with 9 bases lining up with TRBD2. J gave up 2 bases and V 2 bases, and 2 bases lay outside the gene matches. Germline loops: CDR1 SGHRS, CDR2 YFSETQ. The length of the CDR3 is 14 residues. Here the CDR3 DNA reads TGCGCCAGCAGCTTCTCTAGCGGGGCCTACGAGCAGTACTTC. This codes for CASSFSSGAYEQYF.